The 15 T cell receptor beta chains presented below share a single source sample, sequenced in a study of blood T cell repertoires in COVID-19. Assay: immunoSEQ multiplex PCR; the TCRdb copy retains only in-frame clones and omits some. The sample records about 280,000 clones, about four fifths being singletons. Sequenced: peripheral blood. Receptor source: a woman in her forties or fifties who had recovered from COVID-19.

This chain connects TRBV5-1 to TRBJ1-1; no clear D gene. Germline CDR1 and CDR2: SGHRS and YFSETQ. The CDR3 is 15 amino acids. The germline V and J ends were trimmed by 0 bases and 2 bases, with 11 bases remaining between them. The CDR3, as DNA: TGCGCCAGCAGCTTGGAGGCAGCACTAAACACTGAAGCTTTCTTT. Translated, it gives CASSLEAALNTEAFF.

The rearrangement joins TRBV11-2 to TRBJ2-2; TRBD2 matches at 7 bases. Germline CDR1 and CDR2: SGHAT and FQNNGV. This CDR3 spans 15 amino acids. V shed 2 bases and J 5 bases; nucleotides not matched to a gene: 5. CDR3 bases: TGTGCCAGCAGCTTAACGGGGGGTCGGACCGGGGAGCTGTTTTTT. It specifies CASSLTGGRTGELFF.

This clone showed up just once. V is TRBV30 and J is TRBJ2-1; possibly TRBD1 for D (5 bases). The CDR3 totals 11 residues. Germline CDR1 and CDR2: GTSNPN and SVGIG (reference sequence). Trimming took off 4 bases at V and 4 bases at J, with 5 bases between the two ends. In nucleotides, the CDR3 is TGTGCCTGGAAGGGGTACAATGAGCAGTTCTTC. Translated, it gives CAWKGYNEQFF.

The CDR3 region has the DNA TGTGCCAGCAGCCAAGAAAGCGGGGGGGCGACAGATACGCAGTATTTT. Protein product: CASSQESGGATDTQYF. This chain links TRBV4-2 with TRBJ2-3; TRBD2 aligns across 10 bases. Germline CDR1 reads LGHNA; CDR2 reads YNFKEQ. The CDR3 covers 16 residues. V lost 0 bases and J lost 3; bases outside the gene matches: 3.

V usage is TRBV6-6 and J usage is TRBJ1-2; weak D call: TRBD1 (5 bases). V lost 6 bases and J lost 8, with 16 bases in between. CDR1 and CDR2 (germline): MNHNY, SVGAGI (reference sequence). This CDR3 region has 13 residues. The CDR3 reads CASRQGVSRGYTF. For the CDR3, the DNA is TGTGCCAGCAGGCAGGGCGTGTCGCGCGGCTACACCTTC.

This chain uses TRBV10-1 with TRBJ1-2, with 7 bases matching TRBD1. The CDR3 is 17 amino acids. Losses at the gene ends were 3 bases for V and 4 bases for J; bases not matched to a gene: 14. The germline CDR1 and CDR2 sequences are WNHNN and SYGVQD (reference sequence). CDR3 nucleotide sequence: TGCGCCAGCAGTGATTGCCGGGGCCGGGACAGATTCTATGGCTACACCTTC. Protein: CASSDCRGRDRFYGYTF.

The V and J genes are TRBV29-1 and TRBJ2-2; D may be TRBD2 (5 bases). V was cut by 4 bases and J by 2 bases, with 8 bases left in between. The CDR3 consists of 13 residues. Germline V lookup: CDR1 SQVTM, CDR2 ANQGSEA. The CDR3 bases are TGCAGCGTTGGAGGGCCTAACACCGGGGAGCTGTTTTTT. The encoded protein is CSVGGPNTGELFF.

The CDR3 DNA is TGTGCCAGCAGTTTAGCGGGATCTTCTGGAGATACGCAGTATTTT. This translates into CASSLAGSSGDTQYF. This chain connects TRBV27 to TRBJ2-3; D might be TRBD2 (6 bases). CDR1 is MNHEY and CDR2 is SMNVEV in the germline V gene (reference sequence). The V end lost 2 bases, the J end lost 5 bases, and 14 bases lay between the germline ends. The CDR3 consists of 15 residues.

In regard to this clone: One end of the junction does not line up with germline, which may come from a read error. The rearrangement joins TRBV5-4 to TRBJ1-1; D not resolved. CDR3 length: 14 amino acids. Germline-derived CDR1 and CDR2 are SGHNT and YYREEE (reference sequence). The CDR3 nucleotides read TGTGCCAGCAGATTGGGCTTGGCGAACACTGAAGCTTTCTTT. Residues: CASRLGLANTEAFF. Together with reference TRBV5-4 and TRBJ1-1, the CDR3 gives the full variable domain: ETGVTQSPTHLIKTRGQQVTLRCSSQSGHNTVSWYQQALGQGPQFIFQYYREEENGRGNFPPRFSGLQFPNYSSELNVNALELDDSALYLCASRLGLANTEAFFGQGTRLTVV.

This chain uses TRBV18 with TRBJ2-3, with 7 bases matching TRBD2. The V gene end was trimmed by 4 bases and the J gene end by 2 bases; junction bases not matched to a gene: 3. Germline assignment: CDR1 KGHSH and CDR2 LQKENI. The CDR3 loop spans 14 amino acids. As DNA, the CDR3 is TGTGCCAGCTCACTCACTAGCGACACAGATACGCAGTATTTT. Its translation: CASSLTSDTDTQYF.

This sequence joins TRBV12-5 and TRBJ2-2, with 7 bases identical to TRBD1. The CDR3 is 13 amino acids. J was trimmed by 6 bases and V by 8 bases; bases with no gene match: 6. Germline CDR1 and CDR2: LGHNT and FRNRAP. Written as DNA, the CDR3 is TGTGCTAGTCGAGGGGGCGAGTCCGGGGAGCTGTTTTTT. Translated, it gives CASRGGESGELFF.

V and J are TRBV6-2 or TRBV6-3 and TRBJ1-4; D remains ambiguous. The length of the CDR3 is 14 residues. V lost 6 bases and J lost 5, with 13 bases in between. The germline V gene has CDR1 MNHEY and CDR2 SVGEGT. CDR3 sequence reads: CASSGYSRNEKLFF. The DNA for the CDR3 is TGTGCCAGCAGCGGTTACAGCAGGAATGAAAAACTGTTTTTT.

CDR3 bases: TGTGCCAGCAGCTTGCGGGGGACCCAAGAGACCCAGTACTTC. Protein product: CASSLRGTQETQYF. The chain uses TRBV5-4 and TRBJ2-5; tentative D call: TRBD2 (6 bases). Per the germline V gene, CDR1 is SGHNT and CDR2 is YYREEE (reference sequence). CDR3 length: 14 amino acids. Trimming shortened V by 1 base and J by 1 base, and 8 bases separated the two germline ends. Full variable domain (remainder filled in from reference TRBV5-4 and TRBJ2-5): ETGVTQSPTHLIKTRGQQVTLRCSSQSGHNTVSWYQQALGQGPQFIFQYYREEENGRGNFPPRFSGLQFPNYSSELNVNALELDDSALYLCASSLRGTQETQYFGPGTRLLVL.

The chain has TRBV7-2 and TRBJ2-7, with D perhaps matching TRBD2 (6 bases). V was shortened by 3 bases and J by 7 bases, with 16 bases between the two germline ends. Germline CDR1 is SGHTA and CDR2 is FQGNSA. CDR3 length equals 14 residues. Written as DNA, the CDR3 is TGTGCCAGCAGCTTCGGAGAAGGGCGGGGTGAGCAGTACTTC. Protein sequence: CASSFGEGRGEQYF.

This chain joins TRBV3-1 (or the pseudogene TRBV3-2) and TRBJ1-6, with D perhaps matching TRBD1 (5 bases). CDR3 size: 16 residues. Trimming left V 0 bases short and J 4 bases short, with 10 bases between. Germline CDR1 reads LGHDT; CDR2 reads YNNKEL (reference sequence). The CDR3 sequence is CASSQEGGFYNSPLHF. The CDR3 DNA reads as TGTGCCAGCAGCCAAGAGGGGGGGTTTTATAATTCACCCCTCCACTTT.